Following are 13 T cell receptor beta chains from one sample sequenced in a study of vaccination and CD4 T cells after COVID-19. The Oncomine TCR Beta short-read assay sequenced DNA from cultured CD4+ T cells. TCRdb processed the PCR reads anew with MiXCR; each CDR3 protein has one entry. The sample records about 26,000 distinct CDR3 sequences, 64% being singletons. Treatment described: roughly 10-day PBMC culture with coronavirus spike peptide pools or control peptides (ViraFEST assay). These receptors have no identified antigens. Specimen: CD4+ T cells from blood, cultured in vitro. The origin of the receptors is a human donor who had recovered from COVID-19.

The chain uses TRBV20-1 and TRBJ2-7; tentatively, D is TRBD1 (6 bases). There are 13 residues in the CDR3. Germline CDR1 DFQATT, CDR2 SNEGSKA (reference sequence). Trimming shortened V by 4 bases and J by 7 bases, and 17 bases separated the two germline ends. CDR3 nucleotides: TGCAGTGCTATGGTCCTAGGACAGCGGGAGCAGTACTTC. Translating it yields CSAMVLGQREQYF.

The chain carries TRBV5-1 and TRBJ1-1; D gene unclear. V lost 3 bases to trimming and J lost 6 bases, with 15 bases between them. The CDR3 runs 14 residues. The germline V gene encodes CDR1 SGHRS and CDR2 YFSETQ. The CDR3: CASSSSTGGAEAFF. CDR3 coding DNA: TGCGCCAGCAGCTCGTCGACGGGAGGAGCTGAAGCTTTCTTT.

The chain uses TRBV20-1 and TRBJ2-1; 8 nucleotides line up with TRBD2. CDR3 length equals 18 residues. V dropped 2 bases and J dropped 4; count of bases not matched to a gene: 16. Germline CDR1 DFQATT, CDR2 SNEGSKA (reference sequence). CDR3 loop: CSARLVRLGLVRYNEQFF. The CDR3 DNA reads TGCAGTGCTAGATTAGTTCGTTTGGGACTAGTGAGGTACAATGAGCAGTTCTTC.

The rearrangement joins TRBV20-1 to TRBJ2-3, with 8 bases aligning to TRBD2. Trimming removed 0 bases from V and 5 bases from J; junction bases left unmatched: 7. Germline loops: CDR1 DFQATT, CDR2 SNEGSKA (reference sequence). The CDR3 loop spans 15 amino acids. For the CDR3, the DNA is TGCAGTGCTAGAGATAGAGCGGGAGTGAGAGATACGCAGTATTTT. This codes for CSARDRAGVRDTQYF.

A few counts support this clonotype. V is TRBV19 and J is TRBJ2-4; no reliable D call. Germline V gene data show CDR1 as LNHDA and CDR2 as SQIVND (reference sequence). The CDR3 covers 16 residues. V was clipped by 4 bases and J by 0 bases, with 13 bases between them. The CDR3 reads CASSTGRTVAKNIQYF. CDR3 bases: TGTGCCAGTAGTACAGGACGGACGGTAGCCAAAAACATTCAGTACTTC.

This sequence joins TRBV7-9 and TRBJ1-1, with unresolved D. Germline V gives CDR1 SEHNR, CDR2 FQNEAQ (reference sequence). The V and J ends lost 1 base and 6 bases respectively, with 9 bases between them. CDR3 length equals 13 residues. As DNA, the CDR3 is TGTGCCAGCAGCTTAGAAGGGCCGGCTGAAGCTTTCTTT. This sequence encodes CASSLEGPAEAFF.

The chain links TRBV20-1 to TRBJ2-3; D may be TRBD2 (5 bases). The V gene lost 1 base and the J gene lost 4 bases, with 15 bases spanning the gap. CDR3 length equals 15 residues. Germline CDR1 and CDR2: DFQATT and SNEGSKA (reference sequence). The CDR3: CSARGRRGSADTQYF. The CDR3 DNA reads TGCAGTGCTAGAGGGCGTCGGGGTAGTGCAGATACGCAGTATTTT.

The V call is TRBV19, the J call TRBJ1-2; weak D call: TRBD1 (5 bases). V gave up 9 bases and J gave up 1 base, with 12 bases separating them. The CDR3 contains 13 residues. Germline CDR1 LNHDA, CDR2 SQIVND (reference sequence). CDR3 coding DNA: TGTGCCAGCCACAGGACGGTTAACTATGGCTACACCTTC. This sequence encodes CASHRTVNYGYTF.

This chain links TRBV7-2 with TRBJ2-5, with unresolved D. The CDR3 runs to 16 residues. Germline V gives CDR1 SGHTA, CDR2 FQGNSA. The germline V and J ends were trimmed by 1 base and 4 bases, with 16 bases remaining between them. CDR3 in amino acids: CASSLVRVDVGETQYF. The DNA for the CDR3 is TGTGCCAGCAGCTTAGTAAGGGTTGACGTAGGAGAGACCCAGTACTTC.

This clonotype has a single count. The V gene is TRBV7-2, the J gene TRBJ1-4; D not resolved. The V and J ends lost 4 bases and 5 bases respectively, with 14 bases between them. This CDR3 is built from 15 residues. From germline, CDR1 is SGHTA and CDR2 FQGNSA. This chain's CDR3 is CASSSPKDGNEKLFF. The CDR3 DNA reads as TGTGCCAGCAGCTCCCCGAAGGACGGGAATGAAAAACTGTTTTTT.

This clonotype was observed a single time. The chain couples TRBV20-1 to TRBJ1-4; D is unclear. The CDR3 length is 11 residues. Germline V gives CDR1 DFQATT, CDR2 SNEGSKA (reference sequence). V lost 2 bases and J 7 bases, leaving 5 bases between the germline ends. For the CDR3, the DNA is TGCAGTGCTAGACTCGTTGAAAAACTGTTTTTT. It encodes CSARLVEKLFF.

The chain couples TRBV24-1 to TRBJ1-5, with D unresolved. Per germline, CDR1 KGHDR and CDR2 SFDVKD. The CDR3 consists of 13 residues. The ends were cut back, 4 bases at V and 4 bases at J, with 7 bases in the middle. The CDR3 nucleotides read TGTGCCACCAGTGACCGAACTAATCAGCCCCAGCATTTT. Protein: CATSDRTNQPQHF.

CDR3 sequence (DNA): TGTGCCAGCAGTCGGTGGGCAGATTCGAGACTAGCGGGTCTCAATGAGCAGTTCTTC. This sequence encodes CASSRWADSRLAGLNEQFF. The V and J genes are TRBV27 and TRBJ2-1; TRBD2 aligns across 10 bases. Germline CDR1 is MNHEY and CDR2 is SMNVEV (reference sequence). V trimming: 5 bases; J trimming: 6 bases; junction bases outside the gene matches: 19. The CDR3 consists of 19 residues.